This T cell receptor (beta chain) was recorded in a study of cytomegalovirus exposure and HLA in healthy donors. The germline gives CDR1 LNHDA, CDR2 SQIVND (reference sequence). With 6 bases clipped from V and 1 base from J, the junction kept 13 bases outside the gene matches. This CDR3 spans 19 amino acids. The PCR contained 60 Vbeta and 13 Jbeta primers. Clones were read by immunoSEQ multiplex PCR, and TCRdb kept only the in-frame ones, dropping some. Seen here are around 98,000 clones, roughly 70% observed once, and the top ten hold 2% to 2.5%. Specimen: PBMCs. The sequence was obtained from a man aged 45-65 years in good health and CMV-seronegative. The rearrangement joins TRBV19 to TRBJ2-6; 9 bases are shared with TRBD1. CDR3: CASSFITGGGSSGANVLTF. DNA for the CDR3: TGTGCCAGTAGCTTCATAACAGGGGGCGGAAGTTCTGGGGCCAACGTCCTGACTTTC.